The T cell receptor beta chain described here comes from a study of CD8+CD57+ T cells in acquired aplastic anemia (dated by TCRdb to the late 2010s). At the level of the whole study: Extracted DNA from sorted CD4+ and CD8+ cells averaged approximately 3 ug, ranging from about 0.18 to 27.4 ug. CD8+CD57+ expansion was defined as frequency above the mean frequency observed in healthy subjects. General study outcomes and caveats: Around 28 CD8+ CDR3 sequences were found to be shared between patients and controls, but these sequences appeared to be highly expressed in patients and within the immunodominant clones of the patients. Between patients and healthy controls, no significant difference in CD8+ Simpson's diversity was found (P=0.060).

Genomic DNA was used as template for profiling of TCR beta VDJ combinations and CDR3 sequences. TCR repertoire sequencing was run on an Illumina HiSeq 2000. In the paper's pipeline: TRBV/TRBJ rearrangement plots, CDR3 size and DJ length profiles, and Simpson's diversity index were used to evaluate the repertoires. The immunodominant clone was defined as the most abundant DNA sequence in deep sequencing data. CDR3 amino acid sequences were checked for sharing across subjects and were also compared against the VDJdb database and published repertoires. TCRdb cleaned the public reads at Q25 with fastp, built clones with MiXCR and kept in-frame beta chains. Rows with one shared CDR3 protein collapse into an entry with the most common genes and DNA. The V and J calls here are based on TCRdb, not the publication. Within this sample are some 150,000 distinct CDR3 sequences, with around 50% of them counted one time only. Of the sample, more than 0.85% falls within the top ten clones.

Details on this clonotype: This clone's antigen is unknown. No base-level quality is on record; no much larger clone is a single base apart.

V and J are trimmed by 8 bases and 5 bases, and the gene matches miss 8 bases of the junction. The CDR1 and CDR2 encoded by the germline V gene are SGHVS and FQNEAQ. Measured from the cysteine to the phenylalanine, the CDR3 is 14 residues long. Of the read, only the CDR3 DNA is kept; its 42 bases are in frame from base 1. Flow cytometry had shown CD8+CD57+ cell expansion in the patients selected for sequencing. Every patient had a diagnosis of severe acquired aplastic anemia based on International Study of Aplastic Anemia and Agranulocytosis and Camitta criteria. No patient had received any therapy when blood was sampled. In this study, sorted CD4+ and CD8+ T cells from the blood of healthy subjects and of severe aplastic anemia patients had their TCR repertoires deep-sequenced. Patients were enrolled in the USA under clinicaltrials.gov protocols 00001620, 01623167, 00001397, 00071045, 00081523 and 00961064. Ficoll-Paque density gradient centrifugation was used to isolate peripheral blood mononuclear cells. Before DNA extraction, CD4+ and CD8+ T cells were sorted by FACS or by magnetic beads.

The material sequenced was sorted CD4+, CD8+, or CD8+CD57+ T cells (not recorded which) from PBMCs. This clonotype was obtained from a human donor with aplastic anemia. The chain joins TRBV7-8 to TRBJ1-2; 10 bases in between match TRBD1. The CDR3 region has the sequence CASSPGQGIYGYTF. The DNA is TGTGCCAGCTCGCCGGGACAGGGGATATATGGCTACACCTTC.